The T cell receptor (beta chain) described here comes from a study of blood T cell repertoires in COVID-19. Study summary: The origin of the acute and convalescent COVID-19 samples was the United States, Italy and Spain. T cells, B-cell-depleted T cells, or PBMCs supplied cDNA or gDNA.

The CDR3 has 14 residues. Germline V gene lookup returns CDR1 SEHNR and CDR2 FQNEAQ (reference sequence). Between the trimmed V and J ends, which lost 6 bases and 4 bases, there was a span of 15 bases. Original analysis: Amplified reference gene primers provided the basis for estimating nucleated cell counts. Profiled with immunoSEQ multiplex PCR; TCRdb holds only in-frame clones, not every one. From that table come the V and J calls and clone size; the DNA was used to work out D and trimming. The sample yields about 110,000 clones, around four fifths seen once. The sample was peripheral blood. This chain joins TRBV7-9 and TRBJ1-1; D is unclear. This clonotype was sampled from a woman between 65 and 79 years old with acute or convalescent COVID-19. The CDR3 DNA follows: TGTGCCAGCAGTCCAGCGGGAGTGAGCACTGAAGCTTTCTTT. The encoded protein is CASSPAGVSTEAFF.